This T cell receptor (beta chain) was sequenced for a study of OX40 agonist ivuxolimab in advanced cancers. About the study: Checkpoint inhibitors had been given previously to about 40% of patients.

Whole-study results and caveats: Expansion of clones was among the lowest in partial responders at 0.1-3.0 mg/kg. CD8+ T cells averaged more expanded clones than CD4+. Blood T cells, both CD4+ and CD8+, expanded clonally by week 6 at 0.1 to 3.0 mg/kg.

There are 16 residues in the CDR3. Trimming took off 7 bases at V and 4 bases at J, with 21 bases between the two ends. Germline CDR1 and CDR2: SNHLY and FYNNEI. Only in-frame clones appear in the TCRdb table, and some are missing; sequencing was by immunoSEQ multiplex PCR. The table shows 55,000 to 70,000 clones, with 70% to 90% occurring only once. Comments on this clone: What it binds is unknown.

The V call is TRBV2, the J call TRBJ2-3, with D tentatively TRBD2 (6 bases). This material consisted of CD4+ or CD8+ T cells sorted from blood, taken in a trial of the OX40 agonist ivuxolimab. This sequence was found in an adult with an advanced solid tumor such as melanoma, head and neck, liver or kidney cancer. The CDR3, as DNA: TGTGCCAGCAACACCTTAGAACAAGGAGGGGCAGATACGCAGTATTTT. Translation gives CASNTLEQGGADTQYF.